The rows below give T cell receptor beta chains drawn from one sample of a study of OX40 agonist ivuxolimab in advanced cancers. The method was immunoSEQ multiplex PCR; TCRdb's version includes in-frame clones alone and lacks a portion of them. The sample includes tens of thousands of clones, 82% of them seen just once. Sequenced material: CD4+ or CD8+ T cells sorted from blood, taken in a trial of the OX40 agonist ivuxolimab. All receptors derive from an adult with an advanced solid tumor such as melanoma, head and neck, liver or kidney cancer. The CDR3 runs from the conserved cysteine through the conserved F or W. D genes are given only for firm matches. Clone size is shown for a subset of rows, as once, few, many or a class of expanded clone.

v_gene	j_gene	d_gene	abundance	CDR3nt	CDR3aa
TRBV29-1	TRBJ1-2	NA	NA	TGCAGCGTTCACGCGTCTTTTAACTATGGCTACACCTTC	CSVHASFNYGYTF
TRBV11-2	TRBJ2-1	TRBD1	NA	TGTGCCAGCAGCTTAGGTAGGGGGCAGGGGAGAGATGAGCAGTTCTTC	CASSLGRGQGRDEQFF
TRBV6-6	TRBJ1-5	NA	NA	TGTGCCAGCAGCCCATGGGCGGATCAGCCCCAGCATTTT	CASSPWADQPQHF
TRBV10-3	TRBJ2-3	TRBD2	NA	TGTGCCATCATGCGGGAGGCAGATACGCAGTATTTT	CAIMREADTQYF
TRBV11-2	TRBJ1-1	NA	NA	TGTGCCAGCAGCTTAGACGGGATCACTGAAGCTTTCTTT	CASSLDGITEAFF
TRBV18	TRBJ2-7	TRBD1	NA	TGTGCCAGCTCACCGCCGACAGGGAAGTACGAGCAGTACTTC	CASSPPTGKYEQYF
TRBV5-4	TRBJ1-6	NA	NA	TGTGCCAGCAGCTTCGGGGGGCCCGGTAATTCACCCCTCCACTTT	CASSFGGPGNSPLHF
TRBV11-2	TRBJ2-3	NA	few	TGTGCCAGCAGCTTAATGGCTAGCCAAGATACGCAGTATTTT	CASSLMASQDTQYF
TRBV29-1	TRBJ1-4	NA	NA	TGCAGCGTGATGGCCGGGTTCCGGGCAGAAAAACTGTTTTTT	CSVMAGFRAEKLFF
TRBV7-2	TRBJ1-1	NA	NA	TGTGCCAGCAGCTTAGGCAGGAACACTGAAGCTTTCTTT	CASSLGRNTEAFF
TRBV9	TRBJ1-2	NA	NA	TGTGCCAGCAGCCCCCGCGAGGGCGCCTATGGCTACACCTTC	CASSPREGAYGYTF
TRBV5-4	TRBJ2-5	TRBD2	NA	TGTGCCAGCAGGAAGTCGGGGGGAGAGACCCAGTACTTC	CASRKSGGETQYF
TRBV19	TRBJ2-4	NA	NA	TGTGCCAGTAGTATGGAGGTGGGGTCTTTGGCCAAAAACATTCAGTACTTC	CASSMEVGSLAKNIQYF
TRBV11-2	TRBJ2-5	NA	NA	TGTGCCAGCAGCCCCCGACGGAACCAAGAGACCCAGTACTTC	CASSPRRNQETQYF
TRBV2	TRBJ2-7	NA	once	TGTGCCAGCAGTGCGACCTACGAGCAGTACTTC	CASSATYEQYF
TRBV28	TRBJ1-1	TRBD1	few	TGTGCCAGCAGTTCACATACAGGGGGCACTGAAGCTTTCTTT	CASSSHTGGTEAFF
TRBV11-2	TRBJ1-2	NA	NA	TGTGCCAGCAGCCCAGGGTTTGACTATGGCTACACCTTC	CASSPGFDYGYTF
TRBV5-1	TRBJ2-5	NA	NA	TGCGCCAGCAGCTTGGCCAAACCCAAAGAGACCCAGTACTTC	CASSLAKPKETQYF
TRBV5-1	TRBJ1-1	NA	NA	TGCGCCAGCAGCCGGATCTTCGGGACAAATAACGATGAAGCTTTCTTT	CASSRIFGTNNDEAFF
TRBV6-4	TRBJ1-1	NA	NA	TGTGCCAGCAGTCGTCAACAGGGAGTGTCTGAAGCTTTCTTT	CASSRQQGVSEAFF
TRBV9	TRBJ2-3	NA	once	TGTGCCAGCAGCGTAAGTAGTGGCACAGATACGCAGTATTTT	CASSVSSGTDTQYF
TRBV19	TRBJ2-5	TRBD1	NA	TGTGCCAGTATCCCTATTACAGGGGAAGGTGAAGAGACCCAGTACTTC	CASIPITGEGEETQYF
TRBV5-1	TRBJ2-5	TRBD2	NA	TGCGCCAGCGGGACTAGCGGATCCGGGGAGACCCAGTACTTC	CASGTSGSGETQYF
TRBV25-1	TRBJ2-5	NA	NA	TGTGCCAGCAGTGAACCCGGACGGTCAGAGACCCAGTACTTC	CASSEPGRSETQYF
TRBV6-1	TRBJ2-7	NA	medium-sized	TGTGCCAGCGCCTCGGTAACCGCACTCTACGAGCAGTACTTC	CASASVTALYEQYF
TRBV5-4	TRBJ1-1	NA	NA	TGTGCCAGCAGCTTGGCCGGAGGGTTGAACACTGAAGCTTTCTTT	CASSLAGGLNTEAFF
TRBV5-1	TRBJ2-5	TRBD1	NA	TGCGCCAGCAGCCTTTCGATTGGACAGGGTATAGAGACCCAGTACTTC	CASSLSIGQGIETQYF
TRBV28	TRBJ1-2	NA	NA	TGTGCCAGCAGTACAAGTCAAGGCTATGGCTACACCTTC	CASSTSQGYGYTF
TRBV27	TRBJ2-1	NA	few	TGTGCCAGCAGTTTCTTTGGGGCTAGCTCCTACAATGAGCAGTTCTTC	CASSFFGASSYNEQFF
TRBV27	TRBJ1-5	TRBD1	NA	TGTGCCAGCAGTTCCCTTCTTCATCCCATACAGGGGATCAATCAGCCCCAGCATTTT	CASSSLLHPIQGINQPQHF
TRBV4-1	TRBJ2-7	TRBD1	NA	TGCGCCAGCAGCCAAGAAATGGGACAGACCTACGAGCAGTACTTC	CASSQEMGQTYEQYF
TRBV5-1	TRBJ2-5	TRBD2	NA	TGCGCCAGCAAACTTCTAGCGGACCAAGAGACCCAGTACTTC	CASKLLADQETQYF
TRBV28	TRBJ2-5	NA	NA	TGTGCCAGCAGGGGGTGGGGAGAAGGGACCCAGTACTTC	CASRGWGEGTQYF
TRBV9	TRBJ2-5	NA	NA	TGTGCCAGCAGCGCTAAAGGGGGACAAGAGACCCAGTACTTC	CASSAKGGQETQYF
TRBV6-6	TRBJ2-5	NA	few	TGTGCCAGCAGTTACCAGCGAGCCTACCAAGAGACCCAGTACTTC	CASSYQRAYQETQYF
TRBV5-8	TRBJ2-5	NA	NA	TGTGCCAGCAGCTTGTACCACCAAGAGACCCAGTACTTC	CASSLYHQETQYF
TRBV19	TRBJ2-7	TRBD2	NA	TGTGCCAGTAGTCGGTTAGCGGGAGGGCGAGGATACGAGCAGTACTTC	CASSRLAGGRGYEQYF